Sequencing of this TCR beta chain was carried out in a study of cytomegalovirus exposure and HLA in healthy donors. Broader study findings: Some V segments, TRBV6-2 and TRBV6-3 among them, were indistinguishable and were therefore excluded.

PCR employed 60 Vbeta and 13 Jbeta primers. Clones were sequenced by immunoSEQ multiplex PCR, and TCRdb holds only the in-frame ones, with some missing. The table records more than 110,000 clones, about 86% of them present only once. As concerns this clone: Antigen specificity is unknown.

The length of the CDR3 is 16 residues. V lost 4 bases, J lost 5 bases, and 18 bases lay in between. Germline V gene sequence: CDR1 SGDLS, CDR2 YYNGEE. This sequence was found in a man in his forties or fifties in good health and CMV-seropositive. Sequenced material: PBMCs. The V gene is TRBV9, the J gene TRBJ2-2, with D maybe TRBD2 (5 bases). The CDR3 loop is CASSPSGRVPTGELFF. The CDR3 coding sequence is TGTGCCAGCAGCCCAAGCGGTAGGGTTCCTACCGGGGAGCTGTTTTTT. The whole variable domain, remainder taken from reference TRBV9 and TRBJ2-2, is DSGVTQTPKHLITATGQRVTLRCSPRSGDLSVYWYQQSLDQGLQFLIQYYNGEERAKGNILERFSAQQFPDLHSELNLSSLELGDSALYFCASSPSGRVPTGELFFGEGSRLTVL.